This T cell receptor beta chain was observed in a study of T cell changes during pregnancy in multiple sclerosis. Profiled with immunoSEQ multiplex PCR; TCRdb holds only in-frame clones, not every one. The table records approximately 120,000 clones, less than 97% of them present only once. Sequenced here: peripheral blood, sampled after pregnancy. The TCR originated in a female donor with multiple sclerosis, enrolled in a pregnancy study.

CDR3 protein: CASSIRGTSYNEQFF. CDR3 nucleotide sequence: TGTGCCAGTAGTATACGGGGTACCTCCTACAATGAGCAGTTCTTC. The chain has TRBV19 and TRBJ2-1; perhaps TRBD2 as D (5 bases). CDR1 and CDR2 from the germline V gene are LNHDA and SQIVND (reference sequence). The CDR3 is 15 residues long. Trimming left V 2 bases short and J 0 bases short, with 8 bases between.